This entry is about one TCR beta chain. Its antigen is unidentified. These data come from a study of T cells after yellow fever vaccination. Findings of the study overall: FACS-sorted repertoires might harbor abundant contaminating clonotypes from the bulk population. Post-booster samples contained most primary-vaccination clones (just under 98% CD4, around 88% CD8).

TCR cDNA was made by 5'RACE template switching, adding a universal primer site and UMIs. TCRdb analysed the 5' RACE reads with MiXCR anew, one entry per CDR3 protein. The data hold 200,000 to 250,000 distinct CDR3 sequences, with 6.9% observed a single time. V was shortened by 0 bases and J by 2 bases, with 4 bases between the two germline ends. From germline, CDR1 is SGHTA and CDR2 FQGNSA. This CDR3 has 13 amino acids. The sample in question was CD4+ T cells sorted from PBMCs, obtained 15 days after the yellow fever booster vaccination. This TCR was recovered from a man under 40 who received the YFV17D yellow fever vaccine. The chain has TRBV7-2 and TRBJ1-2; D is uncertain. The DNA for the CDR3 is TGTGCCAGCAGCTTAGCCAGAAACTATGGCTACACCTTC. It encodes CASSLARNYGYTF.